These 29 T cell receptor beta chains came from one sample sequenced in a study of cytomegalovirus exposure and HLA in healthy donors. With 60 Vbeta and 13 Jbeta primers, the PCR was carried out. Libraries were prepared by immunoSEQ multiplex PCR; TCRdb keeps only in-frame clonotypes and omits some of them. The table lists 110,000 to 150,000 clones, approximately 63% of them singletons, with about 2% in the top ten. Sequenced: PBMCs. All receptors come from a woman aged 55 to 70 in good health and CMV-seropositive.

The chain has TRBV5-8 and TRBJ1-2; TRBD1 is a possible D gene (5 bases). This CDR3 spans 14 amino acids. Looked up from germline, CDR1 is SGHTS and CDR2 is YDEGEE. V lost 3 bases, J lost 0 bases, and 9 bases lay in between. Here the CDR3 reads CASSSRAANYGYTF. CDR3 bases: TGTGCCAGCAGCTCCAGGGCAGCTAACTATGGCTACACCTTC.

The chain combines TRBV6-5 with TRBJ2-5; 11 positions match TRBD2. Judging by the DNA end, TRBJ2-7 fits better; the J call may be wrong. Germline CDR1 is MNHEY and CDR2 is SVGAGI. CDR3 length equals 15 residues. The CDR3 loop reads CASSSGTSGANEQYF. CDR3 bases: TGTGCCAGCAGCTCCGGGACTAGCGGAGCAAACGAGCAGTACTTC.

The rearrangement uses TRBV5-1 and TRBJ2-1, with D perhaps TRBD2 (5 bases). The germline V and J ends were trimmed by 7 bases and 0 bases, with 14 bases remaining between them. This CDR3 has 15 residues. The germline V gene has CDR1 SGHRS and CDR2 YFSETQ. The CDR3, as DNA: TGCGCCAGCTCCGGAGGCGGTAGCTCCTACAATGAGCAGTTCTTC. Translated, it gives CASSGGGSSYNEQFF. Complete variable domain (other parts from reference TRBV5-1 and TRBJ2-1): KAGVTQTPRYLIKTRGQQVTLSCSPISGHRSVSWYQQTPGQGLQFLFEYFSETQRNKGNFPGRFSGRQFSNSRSEMNVSTLELGDSALYLCASSGGGSSYNEQFFGPGTRLTVL.

The chain couples TRBV28 to TRBJ1-2; maybe TRBD1 (6 bases). The V gene's germline CDR1 is MDHEN and CDR2 SYDVKM. The germline V and J ends were trimmed by 3 bases and 8 bases, with 19 bases remaining between them. The CDR3 has 15 residues. The chain's CDR3 is CASSFMIRGARGYTF. The CDR3 coding sequence is TGTGCCAGCAGTTTTATGATTCGGGGGGCGAGGGGCTACACCTTC.

The gene calls are TRBV30 and TRBJ1-2; D remains unclear. V was trimmed by 0 bases and J by 8 bases, leaving 16 bases between them. Looked up from germline, CDR1 is GTSNPN and CDR2 is SVGIG (reference sequence). The CDR3 sequence is 14 residues long. CDR3 DNA: TGTGCCTGGAGTGTACTGTCGGCGGGCATAGGCTACACCTTC. This sequence encodes CAWSVLSAGIGYTF.

J is TRBJ2-7 and V is TRBV18; 9 bases are a match to TRBD1. There are 14 residues in the CDR3. CDR1 and CDR2 (germline): KGHSH, LQKENI. The V gene end was trimmed by 3 bases and the J gene end by 3 bases; junction bases not matched to a gene: 3. The CDR3, as DNA: TGTGCCAGCTCACCGGGACAGGGAAACTACGAGCAGTACTTC. Translating gives CASSPGQGNYEQYF.

There are a few counts of this clone. The rearrangement links TRBV5-1 to TRBJ2-5; D remains ambiguous. Germline V lookup: CDR1 SGHRS, CDR2 YFSETQ. The V and J ends lost 0 bases and 2 bases respectively, with 8 bases between them. The CDR3 loop spans 14 amino acids. As DNA, the CDR3 is TGCGCCAGCAGCTTGGGGCAGGTACAAGAGACCCAGTACTTC. The encoded protein is CASSLGQVQETQYF.

This chain joins TRBV28 and TRBJ2-7, with a weak D call TRBD1 (5 bases). The germline V and J ends were trimmed by 3 bases and 3 bases, with 12 bases remaining between them. The germline gives CDR1 MDHEN, CDR2 SYDVKM. The CDR3 contains 14 residues. CDR3 residues: CASSFTGIIYEQYF. CDR3 coding DNA: TGTGCCAGCAGTTTCACAGGCATTATCTACGAGCAGTACTTC.

V gene TRBV7-2 combines with J gene TRBJ2-1, with D uncertain. In germline, CDR1 is SGHTA, CDR2 FQGNSA. There are 15 residues in the CDR3. V lost 5 bases to trimming and J lost 6 bases, with 17 bases between them. The CDR3 loop reads CASSPDGLGVNEQFF. DNA of the CDR3: TGTGCCAGCAGCCCAGACGGTCTAGGCGTCAATGAGCAGTTCTTC.

J is TRBJ1-3 and V is TRBV30; 7 nucleotides match TRBD1. The V segment lost 2 bases and the J segment 0 bases; nucleotides outside the gene matches: 4. The germline CDR1 and CDR2 sequences are GTSNPN and SVGIG (reference sequence). This CDR3 has 15 residues. Written as DNA, the CDR3 is TGTGCCTGGAGTCTCGGGACAGTCTCTGGAAACACCATATATTTT. Translating it yields CAWSLGTVSGNTIYF.

This chain links TRBV7-9 with TRBJ1-2; perhaps TRBD1 as D (6 bases). CDR1 is SEHNR and CDR2 is FQNEAQ in the germline V gene (reference sequence). V lost 5 bases and J lost 8, with 18 bases in between. This CDR3 is 14 amino acids long. Here the CDR3 DNA reads TGTGCCAGCAGCAATCCGCGGGGGGGCGCAGGCTACACCTTC. Protein sequence: CASSNPRGGAGYTF.

The chain uses TRBV2 and TRBJ1-5; possible D gene TRBD1, 5 bases. Germline lookup yields CDR1 SNHLY and CDR2 FYNNEI. The CDR3 contains 15 residues. Trimming left V 2 bases short and J 3 bases short, with 11 bases between. CDR3 in DNA: TGTGCCAGCAGTGAACGGGCCAGGGTCAATCAGCCCCAGCATTTT. Translation gives CASSERARVNQPQHF. Full variable domain (outside the CDR3, taken from reference TRBV2 and TRBJ1-5): EPEVTQTPSHQVTQMGQEVILRCVPISNHLYFYWYRQILGQKVEFLVSFYNNEISEKSEIFDDQFSVERPDGSNFTLKIRSTKLEDSAMYFCASSERARVNQPQHFGDGTRLSIL.

V usage is TRBV7-9 and J usage is TRBJ1-2; the match to TRBD1 covers 9 bases. With V trimmed by 5 bases and J by 2 bases, 6 bases remained unmatched. CDR1 and CDR2 from the germline V gene are SEHNR and FQNEAQ (reference sequence). CDR3 length: 15 amino acids. This CDR3 is CASSQTGTGNYGYTF. The CDR3 bases are TGTGCCAGCAGCCAGACCGGGACAGGGAACTATGGCTACACCTTC. Full variable domain (missing parts from reference TRBV7-9 and TRBJ1-2): DTGVSQNPRHKITKRGQNVTFRCDPISEHNRLYWYRQTLGQGPEFLTYFQNEAQLEKSRLLSDRFSAERPKGSFSTLEIQRTEQGDSAMYLCASSQTGTGNYGYTFGSGTRLTVV.

This chain connects TRBV7-8 to TRBJ2-1; TRBD2 matches 8 bases. Trimming removed 1 base from V and 7 bases from J; junction bases left unmatched: 6. This CDR3 has 15 residues. From germline, CDR1 is SGHVS and CDR2 FQNEAQ. CDR3 sequence (DNA): TGTGCCAGCAGCTTAGTAAGCGGGAGCTGGAATGAGCAGTTCTTC. As protein: CASSLVSGSWNEQFF.

The chain recombines TRBV27 with TRBJ2-1; TRBD1 aligns across 8 bases. J gave up 6 bases and V 5 bases, and 3 bases lay outside the gene matches. Per the germline V gene, CDR1 is MNHEY and CDR2 is SMNVEV (reference sequence). The CDR3 sequence is 13 residues long. The CDR3 nucleotides are TGTGCCAGCAGTGCGGACAGGGTCAATGAGCAGTTCTTC. Translation gives CASSADRVNEQFF.

The chain employs TRBV6-1 and TRBJ1-4; 11 bases match TRBD1. Trimming removed 11 bases from V and 8 bases from J; junction bases left unmatched: 13. Looked up from germline, CDR1 is MNHNS and CDR2 is SASEGT. The CDR3 consists of 15 residues. CDR3 residues: CAGDRGGLMIEKLFF. CDR3 bases: TGTGCCGGGGACAGGGGGGGGCTAATGATAGAAAAACTGTTTTTT.

The chain employs TRBV5-1 and TRBJ1-4; maybe TRBD1 (6 bases). This CDR3 contains 15 residues. With 5 bases removed from V and 4 bases from J, the gap between germline ends came to 15 bases. CDR1 and CDR2 (germline): SGHRS, YFSETQ. The CDR3 region has the DNA TGCGCCAGCAGGCCCATTGGGGGCTTTAATGAAAAACTGTTTTTT. Translating gives CASRPIGGFNEKLFF.

This clone was seen a few times. The chain uses TRBV6-1 and TRBJ1-5; D is uncertain. Trimming cost V 8 bases and J 6 bases, with 17 bases left between them. In germline, CDR1 is MNHNS, CDR2 SASEGT. CDR3 length: 14 residues. The CDR3 sequence: CASGGEEFGQPQHF. CDR3 nucleotides: TGTGCCAGCGGCGGAGAGGAGTTCGGTCAGCCCCAGCATTTT.

The CDR3 loop is CASSAGASGSGYNEQFF. CDR3 bases: TGTGCCAGCAGCGCCGGGGCTAGCGGGAGCGGGTACAATGAGCAGTTCTTC. The chain combines TRBV7-9 with TRBJ2-1; the match to TRBD2 covers 10 bases. With V trimmed by 5 bases and J by 4 bases, 11 bases remained unmatched. This CDR3 region has 17 residues. Germline CDR1 reads SEHNR; CDR2 reads FQNEAQ (reference sequence).

The chain employs TRBV27 and TRBJ1-1; 7 bases line up with TRBD1. V trimming: 7 bases; J trimming: 6 bases; junction bases outside the gene matches: 11. Germline CDR1 and CDR2: MNHEY and SMNVEV (reference sequence). This CDR3 comprises 14 residues. This chain's CDR3 is CASTPRGAKAEAFF. DNA of the CDR3: TGTGCCAGCACCCCCAGGGGGGCGAAGGCTGAAGCTTTCTTT.

This clone was counted a few times. The chain recombines TRBV28 with TRBJ2-3; TRBD2 matches at 7 bases. J lost 9 bases, V lost 5 bases, and 17 bases had no gene match. The length of the CDR3 is 16 residues. Germline values: CDR1 MDHEN, CDR2 SYDVKM. The CDR3 sequence: CASSPATRTSLRTQYF. Here the CDR3 DNA reads TGTGCCAGCAGTCCAGCCACCCGGACTAGTTTGAGAACGCAGTATTTT. Using reference TRBV28 and TRBJ2-3 for the parts outside the CDR3, the full variable domain is DVKVTQSSRYLVKRTGEKVFLECVQDMDHENMFWYRQDPGLGLRLIYFSYDVKMKEKGDIPEGYSVSREKKERFSLILESASTNQTSMYLCASSPATRTSLRTQYFGPGTRLTVL.

This clone was seen only a few times. The V call is TRBV6-6, the J call TRBJ1-1; 8 bases are a match to TRBD1. The CDR3 contains 15 residues. CDR1 is MNHNY, CDR2 SVGAGI, per germline (reference sequence). With V trimmed by 9 bases and J by 3 bases, 12 bases remained unmatched. This chain's CDR3 is CASLPGQGGDTEAFF. The DNA of the CDR3 is TGTGCCAGTTTGCCTGGACAGGGCGGGGACACTGAAGCTTTCTTT.

This clone was seen a handful of times. This chain connects TRBV5-1 to TRBJ1-1; maybe TRBD1 (6 bases). The CDR3 sequence is 16 residues long. Germline CDR1 SGHRS, CDR2 YFSETQ. The V end lost 2 bases, the J end lost 0 bases, and 14 bases lay between the germline ends. This CDR3 reads CASSFTGRGMNTEAFF. In DNA, the CDR3 is TGCGCCAGCAGCTTTACAGGGAGGGGGATGAACACTGAAGCTTTCTTT.

This chain uses TRBV6-1 with TRBJ2-1, with 12 nucleotides matching TRBD2. Germline V CDR1 and CDR2: MNHNS, SASEGT. Trimming cost V 8 bases and J 7 bases; bases outside gene matches: 6. The CDR3 sequence is 14 residues long. DNA for the CDR3: TGTGCCAGCCTTGAGACTAGCGGGAGAAATGAGCAGTTCTTC. Its translation is CASLETSGRNEQFF.

V and J are TRBV7-9 and TRBJ2-7; 7 bases match TRBD2. V lost 5 bases and J lost 6; bases outside the gene matches: 4. From germline, CDR1 is SEHNR and CDR2 FQNEAQ (reference sequence). The CDR3 is 12 amino acids. The CDR3 reads CASSPGGFEQYF. The CDR3 DNA reads as TGTGCCAGCAGCCCCGGGGGGTTCGAGCAGTACTTC.

The rearrangement links TRBV28 to TRBJ1-1; maybe TRBD1 (5 bases). Between the trimmed V and J ends, which lost 5 bases and 7 bases, there was a span of 17 bases. This CDR3 is built from 14 residues. CDR1 and CDR2 (germline): MDHEN, SYDVKM. CDR3 protein: CASSPQGGNVEAFF. For the CDR3, the DNA is TGTGCCAGCAGTCCCCAGGGAGGGAATGTTGAAGCTTTCTTT.

The gene calls are TRBV10-1 and TRBJ2-3, with 7 bases lining up with TRBD2. CDR1 WNHNN and CDR2 SYGVQD come from the germline V gene (reference sequence). V lost 9 bases, J lost 5 bases, and 8 bases stayed unmatched. CDR3 length equals 13 residues. CDR3 bases: TGCGCCAGTGAGCGGGATCGGTTAGATACGCAGTATTTT. It is translated as CASERDRLDTQYF.

The chain employs TRBV28 and TRBJ1-5; D call uncertain. V lost 8 bases to trimming and J lost 2 bases, with 7 bases between them. This CDR3 region has 12 residues. From germline, CDR1 is MDHEN and CDR2 SYDVKM. CDR3 sequence reads: CASQGGNQPQHF. The CDR3 DNA follows: TGTGCCAGCCAAGGAGGCAATCAGCCCCAGCATTTT.

The genes are TRBV9 and TRBJ1-1, with TRBD1 as a possible D gene (5 bases). V dropped 0 bases and J dropped 4 bases, with 10 bases sitting between them. The CDR3 is made up of 14 amino acids. Per germline, CDR1 SGDLS and CDR2 YYNGEE. The CDR3 sequence: CASSVGRGGTEAFF. The CDR3 region has the DNA TGTGCCAGCAGCGTAGGACGGGGGGGCACTGAAGCTTTCTTT.